These 12 T cell receptor beta chains were all obtained from the same sample, sequenced in a study of cytotoxic CD8 clonotypes in ibrutinib-treated CLL. This table comes from immunoSEQ multiplex PCR, and its TCRdb copy is limited to in-frame clones, with some not included. Of 45,000 to 70,000 clones detected, 56% appear once; the ten largest clones hold roughly 22%. Sample: PBMCs, taken after 24 months of ibrutinib treatment. The source is a human donor with chronic lymphocytic leukemia.

DNA of the CDR3: TGTGCCTGGAGTTGGGTGCTGCACTCGGACGAAAAACTGTTTTTT. Translation gives CAWSWVLHSDEKLFF. This chain joins TRBV30 and TRBJ1-4; no reliable D call. Trimming cost V 2 bases and J 8 bases, with 18 bases left between them. The CDR3 covers 15 residues. The germline CDR1 and CDR2 sequences are GTSNPN and SVGIG (reference sequence).

The rearrangement uses TRBV7-7 and TRBJ2-1; no clear D gene. The V gene's germline CDR1 is SSHAT and CDR2 FNYEAQ (reference sequence). The CDR3 is 15 residues long. V lost 5 bases to trimming and J lost 4 bases, with 15 bases between them. The CDR3 sequence is CASSAFQDRYNEQFF. The CDR3 DNA is TGTGCCAGCAGCGCCTTCCAGGACCGGTACAATGAGCAGTTCTTC.

This chain uses TRBV6-6 with TRBJ2-7; 9 bases agree with TRBD2. Per germline, CDR1 MNHNY and CDR2 SVGAGI (reference sequence). The CDR3 consists of 15 residues. V was pared by 6 bases and J by 6 bases, with 12 bases of the junction left unmatched. The CDR3 reads CASSLTKRGAGEQYV. The CDR3 nucleotides are TGTGCCAGCAGCCTCACTAAGCGGGGGGCCGGCGAGCAGTACGTC.

Regarding this clone: Just one base apart from a much larger clone, this may be a read error. The chain has TRBV28 and TRBJ2-1, with unresolved D. The length of the CDR3 is 12 residues. V shed 5 bases and J shed 13 bases, with 15 bases lying between them. CDR1 and CDR2 (germline): MDHEN, SYDVKM. For the CDR3, the DNA is TGTGCCAGCAGTCACCCTAATGTGGGTCAGTTCTTC. This sequence encodes CASSHPNVGQFF.

V and J are TRBV27 and TRBJ2-7; no definite D call. V gave up 2 bases and J gave up 2 bases, with 7 bases separating them. Per germline, CDR1 MNHEY and CDR2 SMNVEV (reference sequence). There are 13 residues in the CDR3. CDR3 region: CASSLQHAYEQYF. The CDR3 DNA sequence: TGTGCCAGCAGTTTACAGCATGCCTACGAGCAGTACTTC.

The chain joins TRBV5-1 to TRBJ2-5; D gene unclear. This CDR3 has 12 amino acids. Per germline, CDR1 SGHRS and CDR2 YFSETQ. V lost 2 bases to trimming and J lost 4 bases, with 6 bases between them. CDR3 sequence (DNA): TGCGCCAGCAGCTTTATAGGAGAGACCCAGTACTTC. Protein: CASSFIGETQYF.

The rearrangement uses TRBV28 and TRBJ2-7; 7 bases are a match to TRBD1. Trimming removed 6 bases from V and 0 bases from J; junction bases left unmatched: 5. CDR3 size: 14 residues. CDR1 is MDHEN, CDR2 SYDVKM, per germline. CDR3 region: CASRRGLSSYEQYV. DNA of the CDR3: TGTGCCAGCAGGAGGGGGCTTAGCTCCTACGAGCAGTACGTC.

This clone has only a few counts. The V gene is TRBV28, the J gene TRBJ1-5; perhaps TRBD1 as D (5 bases). The CDR3 runs 15 residues. The V gene's germline CDR1 is MDHEN and CDR2 SYDVKM. Trimming took off 3 bases at V and 2 bases at J, with 11 bases between the two ends. CDR3 DNA: TGTGCCAGCAGTTTCCCAGGGATTGGCAATCAGCCCCAGCATTTT. It codes for CASSFPGIGNQPQHF. The full variable domain, with the rest looked up from reference TRBV28 and TRBJ1-5, is DVKVTQSSRYLVKRTGEKVFLECVQDMDHENMFWYRQDPGLGLRLIYFSYDVKMKEKGDIPEGYSVSREKKERFSLILESASTNQTSMYLCASSFPGIGNQPQHFGDGTRLSIL.

The chain joins TRBV4-2 to TRBJ1-2; D call uncertain. Germline V gene sequence: CDR1 LGHNA, CDR2 YNFKEQ. The CDR3 is made up of 14 amino acids. The germline V and J ends were trimmed by 0 bases and 2 bases, with 7 bases remaining between them. DNA for the CDR3: TGTGCCAGCAGCCAAGATGACCGGAACTATGGCTACACCTTC. Its protein product is CASSQDDRNYGYTF.

The rearrangement joins TRBV9 to TRBJ2-5, with unresolved D. Germline V gene data show CDR1 as SGDLS and CDR2 as YYNGEE. Trimming removed 0 bases from V and 2 bases from J, with 8 bases in between. The CDR3 sequence is 14 residues long. The CDR3 DNA reads as TGTGCCAGCAGCGTAGGGCCCAATCAAGAGACCCAGTACTTC. This sequence encodes CASSVGPNQETQYF.

The CDR3 nucleotides read TGTGCCAGCAGTTTTTCGGCAGGTCAGCAAGAAGCTTTCTTT. Its protein product is CASSFSAGQQEAFF. This sequence joins TRBV6-4 and TRBJ1-1; the D is unclear. The germline V and J ends were trimmed by 5 bases and 8 bases, with 18 bases remaining between them. Germline V gene lookup returns CDR1 MRHNA and CDR2 SNTAGT. CDR3 length equals 14 residues.

The chain has TRBV5-4 and TRBJ2-5; D is undetermined. CDR1 and CDR2 (germline): SGHNT, YYREEE (reference sequence). Trimming removed 0 bases from V and 5 bases from J, with 14 bases in between. The CDR3 covers 15 residues. The CDR3 region has the DNA TGTGCCAGCAGCTTGGAACACCAAATTGGGGAGACCCAGTACTTC. It is translated as CASSLEHQIGETQYF.